The 21 T cell receptor beta chains below come from one sample, sequenced in a study of T cell repertoires in cytomegalovirus infection. Each CDR3 protein is one row after TCRdb ran MiXCR on the reads. The sample gives roughly 230,000 distinct CDR3 sequences, about a sixth of which show up once; around 47% is in the top ten. The sample was CD8+ T cells from PBMCs. These TCRs come from a human donor in good health (CMV status not recorded). Some clones in this sample may be carry-over from other donors' samples.

This clonotype was counted at least ten times. The chain employs TRBV2 and TRBJ2-6; D may be TRBD1 (5 bases). Trimming stripped 7 bases from V and 0 bases from J, with 16 bases between. Germline CDR1 SNHLY, CDR2 FYNNEI. The CDR3 extends over 17 amino acids. DNA of the CDR3: TGTGCCAGCACCGTGGACACATCGAGCTCTGGGGCCAACGTCCTGACTTTC. Protein sequence: CASTVDTSSSGANVLTF.

This chain uses TRBV6-5 with TRBJ1-1; D remains unclear. The CDR3 has 17 amino acids. V was trimmed by 2 bases and J by 4 bases, leaving 20 bases between them. Germline CDR1 is MNHEY and CDR2 is SVGAGI. Written as DNA, the CDR3 is TGTGCCAGCAGTTACACTATCGGCAGGCTGTTGAGCACTGAAGCTTTCTTT. Translated, it gives CASSYTIGRLLSTEAFF.

The CDR3 protein is CASSLFSAGANVLTF. DNA of the CDR3: TGTGCCAGTAGTTTATTCAGCGCTGGGGCCAACGTCCTGACTTTC. J is TRBJ2-6 and V is TRBV19; D gene uncertain. The CDR3 has 15 residues. Germline-derived CDR1 and CDR2 are LNHDA and SQIVND (reference sequence). Trimming cost V 5 bases and J 2 bases, with 10 bases left between them.

This clonotype showed up just a few times. The chain employs TRBV7-2 and TRBJ2-1; possibly TRBD2 for D (6 bases). CDR3 length equals 17 residues. V was cut by 2 bases and J by 0 bases, with 14 bases left in between. The germline V gene has CDR1 SGHTA and CDR2 FQGNSA. CDR3 bases: TGTGCCAGCAGCTTAAGGGGTGGGGGGTACTCCTACAATGAGCAGTTCTTC. This gives the protein CASSLRGGGYSYNEQFF.

The chain links TRBV7-9 to TRBJ2-7, with TRBD1 matching 7 bases. The CDR3 consists of 13 residues. Germline CDR1 reads SEHNR; CDR2 reads FQNEAQ (reference sequence). Unmatched junction bases numbered 5, after V lost 3 bases and J lost 6 bases. As DNA, the CDR3 is TGTGCCAGCAGCTTCCCAGGACAGGCCGAGCAGTACTTC. Residues: CASSFPGQAEQYF.

This clonotype occurred many times. The chain recombines TRBV7-2 with TRBJ1-2, with D hard to call. Germline loops: CDR1 SGHTA, CDR2 FQGNSA. Trimming pared 1 base from V and 7 bases from J, leaving 22 bases between. This CDR3 spans 17 amino acids. The CDR3 DNA reads as TGTGCCAGCAGCTTAGTGGGCGAGGGTCTGATACGTGGTGGCTACACCTTC. The encoded protein is CASSLVGEGLIRGGYTF.

Many counts were recorded for this clonotype. The chain uses TRBV6-1 and TRBJ2-2; D is unclear. The germline CDR1 and CDR2 sequences are MNHNS and SASEGT. The CDR3 covers 17 residues. Trimming took off 6 bases at V and 5 bases at J, with 22 bases between the two ends. The DNA of the CDR3 is TGTGCCAGCAGCGGACCTTTTCAGGTTCAGCCAACCGGGGAGCTGTTTTTT. Translating it yields CASSGPFQVQPTGELFF.

This clonotype came up a few times. The gene calls are TRBV4-1 and TRBJ1-5; tentatively, D is TRBD1 (6 bases). Trimming pared 4 bases from V and 4 bases from J, leaving 14 bases between. The CDR3 totals 15 residues. Germline V gene data show CDR1 as MGHRA and CDR2 as YSYEKL. CDR3 in DNA: TGCGCCAGCAGCCTCCTCCCCCAGGGGAATCAGCCCCAGCATTTT. It encodes CASSLLPQGNQPQHF.

The rearrangement uses TRBV29-1 and TRBJ1-1; TRBD1 aligns across 12 bases. The CDR3 totals 17 residues. CDR1 SQVTM and CDR2 ANQGSEA come from the germline V gene. The V gene end was trimmed by 5 bases and the J gene end by 3 bases; junction bases not matched to a gene: 13. The CDR3 sequence is CSVRGDRGPKLDTEAFF. DNA of the CDR3: TGCAGCGTTCGGGGGGACAGGGGGCCGAAATTAGACACTGAAGCTTTCTTT.

The chain employs TRBV28 and TRBJ2-7; D may be TRBD2 (5 bases). Germline V CDR1 and CDR2: MDHEN, SYDVKM. The CDR3 loop spans 14 amino acids. The V and J ends lost 5 bases and 1 base respectively, with 12 bases between them. CDR3 bases: TGTGCCAGCAGTACGTTCGAGGGATCCTACGAGCAGTACTTC. Protein product: CASSTFEGSYEQYF.

The sample holds one count of this clonotype. The J gene is TRBJ2-2, the V gene TRBV27, with TRBD2 matching over 12 bases. Germline V gives CDR1 MNHEY, CDR2 SMNVEV (reference sequence). The CDR3 totals 16 residues. The V gene end was trimmed by 6 bases and the J gene end by 6 bases; junction bases not matched to a gene: 8. CDR3 residues: CASSLLAGGLAGELFF. The DNA of the CDR3 is TGTGCCAGCAGCCTGCTAGCGGGGGGGCTCGCCGGGGAGCTGTTTTTT.

Notes on this clonotype: Germline and junction disagree at one end, which may indicate a read error. V usage is TRBV6-1 and J usage is TRBJ1-3; unclear D gene. The germline V gene has CDR1 MNHNS and CDR2 SASEGT. This CDR3 comprises 14 residues. DNA for the CDR3: TGTGCCAGCTGTGAAGCGGGCTCTGGAAACACCATATATTTT. Its translation: CASCEAGSGNTIYF.

This clonotype was recorded at least ten times. The chain employs TRBV20-1 and TRBJ1-6, with D perhaps matching TRBD1 (5 bases). Germline lookup yields CDR1 DFQATT and CDR2 SNEGSKA (reference sequence). The CDR3 contains 18 residues. Trimming took off 2 bases at V and 1 base at J, with 18 bases between the two ends. In DNA form, the CDR3 reads TGCAGTGCTAGACCTGGCGGGACGGGCGAATCCTATAATTCACCCCTCCACTTT. It codes for CSARPGGTGESYNSPLHF.

This clonotype has only a few counts. This chain links TRBV7-3 with TRBJ2-3; maybe TRBD1 (5 bases). V was trimmed by 2 bases and J by 2 bases, leaving 14 bases between them. The CDR3 length is 16 residues. Germline V lookup: CDR1 SGHTA, CDR2 FQGTGA. CDR3 in DNA: TGTGCCAGCAGCTTATGGGGCCAACCGGCCACAGATACGCAGTATTTT. This translates into CASSLWGQPATDTQYF.

This clonotype was found many times. This chain connects TRBV7-2 to TRBJ2-1, with D perhaps TRBD1 or TRBD2 (7 bases each). Germline V lookup: CDR1 SGHTA, CDR2 FQGNSA. V lost 2 bases and J 8 bases, leaving 13 bases between the germline ends. The CDR3 is made up of 14 amino acids. This CDR3 is CASSLNQGGYEQFF. CDR3 DNA: TGTGCCAGCAGCTTAAATCAGGGGGGGTATGAGCAGTTCTTC.

The genes are TRBV7-6 and TRBJ1-5; TRBD1 aligns across 8 bases. CDR1 and CDR2 (germline): SGHVS, FNYEAQ. V trimming: 5 bases; J trimming: 9 bases; junction bases outside the gene matches: 12. CDR3 size: 15 residues. DNA of the CDR3: TGTGCCAGCAGCCAAGGACAGGGCCCAGCTTGGCCCCAGCATTTT. Translating gives CASSQGQGPAWPQHF.

This clonotype was seen more than once but under ten times. The V call is TRBV5-6, the J call TRBJ2-3, with TRBD2 matching 7 bases. The CDR3 spans 16 residues. J gave up 0 bases and V 1 base, and 5 bases lay outside the gene matches. Germline CDR1 SGHDT, CDR2 YYEEEE. CDR3 nucleotides: TGTGCCAGCAGCTTGTCTCCTAGCGGTAGCACAGATACGCAGTATTTT. This codes for CASSLSPSGSTDTQYF.

This clonotype occurred many times. The chain is built from TRBV6-2 or TRBV6-3 and TRBJ2-4; 8 nucleotides line up with TRBD1. The CDR3 runs to 16 residues. Looked up from germline, CDR1 is MNHEY and CDR2 is SVGEGT. The ends lost 7 bases at V and 6 bases at J; junction bases unmatched: 14. The CDR3 DNA follows: TGTGCCAGCACCTTACTGGGACCCGACAGGGGAAACATTCAGTACTTC. Translated: CASTLLGPDRGNIQYF.

This clonotype showed up many times. The chain links TRBV7-8 to TRBJ1-1; TRBD1 is a possible D gene (6 bases). V lost 4 bases and J 11 bases, leaving 17 bases between the germline ends. Germline V gives CDR1 SGHVS, CDR2 FQNEAQ. The CDR3 runs 13 residues. CDR3 nucleotide sequence: TGTGCCAGCAGCTCAGGAAAAACAGGGAAGGCTTTCTTT. This encodes CASSSGKTGKAFF.

This clonotype was found a few times. Written as DNA, the CDR3 is TGCAGTGCTTCCAAGGAGCTAGCGGGGTGGTCCTACAATGAGCAGTTCTTC. This codes for CSASKELAGWSYNEQFF. The chain employs TRBV20-1 and TRBJ2-1; TRBD2 matches at 9 bases. Trimming cost V 5 bases and J 1 base; bases outside gene matches: 12. Germline V gene sequence: CDR1 DFQATT, CDR2 SNEGSKA (reference sequence). This CDR3 is built from 17 residues.

Note on this clonotype: A read error may produce the germline difference seen at one junction end. Here the CDR3 reads CASSLEHQETQYF. The CDR3 nucleotides read TGTGCTAGCAGCTTAGAGCACCAAGAGACCCAGTACTTC. V gene TRBV7-7 combines with J gene TRBJ2-5; D not resolved. Germline V gene data show CDR1 as SSHAT and CDR2 as FNYEAQ (reference sequence). The CDR3 contains 13 residues.